This T cell receptor beta chain was identified during a study of T cells in Graves' hyperthyroidism and ophthalmopathy. Regarding the study as a whole: Among clonotypes expanded in thyroid above 0.001, most were also found in blood. The model anticipated ophthalmopathy a median about 7 months pre-onset.

Turning to this clonotype: What it binds is not known. This may come from a read error, since a much larger clone is one base off. Because it lacks the conserved phenylalanine or tryptophan at the end, this CDR3 is likely a read error.

Each person with ophthalmopathy scored at least 3 on the Clinical Activity Score, reached NOSPECS grade 4 or higher, and had been ill under 3 months. PBMCs were derived from approximately 10 ml fresh peripheral blood. Amplification of TCR beta CDR3 regions was performed using RNA transcripts as template. The HTBI primer set was used in a first-round RT-PCR of the TCR CDR3. One entry per CDR3 protein, called by TCRdb with MiXCR from the multiplex PCR reads. The data hold about 330,000 distinct CDR3 sequences, with roughly 15% observed a single time. Germline V lookup: CDR1 SNHLY, CDR2 FYNNEI. V was trimmed by 3 bases and J by 9 bases, leaving 15 bases between them. The CDR3 runs 14 residues.

This TCR was recovered from a woman between 35 and 50 years old with Graves' ophthalmopathy. The genes are TRBV2 and TRBJ2-4; D is undetermined. Input material: blood. The CDR3 nucleotides are TGTGCCAGCAGTGAGCAGACCCTGCTGGGCATTCAGTACCTC. As protein: CASSEQTLLGIQYL.